This passage covers 30 T cell receptor beta chains from one sample sequenced in a study of cytomegalovirus exposure and HLA in healthy donors. Both 60 Vbeta primers and 13 Jbeta primers went into the PCR. Using immunoSEQ multiplex PCR, the repertoire was profiled, and TCRdb retains in-frame clones only, with some absent. This table has more than 20,000 clones, 70% to 80% appearing once. The sample was PBMCs. The receptor set was obtained from a man aged 60-69 years in good health and CMV-seronegative.

The chain is built from TRBV7-8 and TRBJ1-5; a possible D gene is TRBD1 (5 bases). Trimming stripped 1 base from V and 4 bases from J, with 14 bases between. Looked up from germline, CDR1 is SGHVS and CDR2 is FQNEAQ. This CDR3 comprises 16 residues. The CDR3 bases are TGTGCCAGCAGCTTAGGGCGCCATGACAGAAATCAGCCCCAGCATTTT. Amino acid sequence: CASSLGRHDRNQPQHF.

This clone turned up a few times. The V gene is TRBV27, the J gene TRBJ2-3; 9 nucleotides match TRBD2. Germline loops: CDR1 MNHEY, CDR2 SMNVEV (reference sequence). V trimming: 3 bases; J trimming: 6 bases; junction bases outside the gene matches: 4. The CDR3 extends over 14 amino acids. CDR3 protein: CASSFRAGGDTQYF. CDR3 nucleotides: TGTGCCAGCAGTTTTAGAGCGGGAGGTGATACGCAGTATTTT.

V is TRBV9 and J is TRBJ2-7; possibly TRBD2 for D (5 bases). V was trimmed by 1 base and J by 4 bases, leaving 12 bases between them. Germline CDR1 reads SGDLS; CDR2 reads YYNGEE. This CDR3 region has 14 residues. CDR3 sequence reads: CASSVLQTGYEQYF. CDR3 nucleotide sequence: TGTGCCAGCAGCGTACTCCAGACGGGGTACGAGCAGTACTTC.

The rearrangement links TRBV5-5 to TRBJ1-1, with 7 bases matching TRBD1. The CDR3 is made up of 14 amino acids. CDR1 and CDR2 from the germline V gene are SGHKS and YYEKEE (reference sequence). After removal of 2 bases from V and 2 bases from J, the junction contained 3 bases not matched to a gene. As DNA, the CDR3 is TGTGCCAGCAGCTTCCACAGGGGAAACACTGAAGCTTTCTTT. The encoded protein is CASSFHRGNTEAFF.

This clone was observed a handful of times. One junction end disagrees with the germline gene, perhaps due to a read error. V and J are TRBV7-9 and TRBJ2-7; 7 bases map to TRBD1. CDR3 length: 12 residues. Germline CDR1 is SEHNR and CDR2 is FQNEAQ (reference sequence). The CDR3 spells CSSREDRDEQYF. CDR3 sequence (DNA): TGTTCCAGTAGAGAAGACAGGGACGAGCAGTACTTC.

This sequence joins TRBV5-1 and TRBJ2-3, with D possibly being TRBD2 (5 bases). The germline CDR1 and CDR2 sequences are SGHRS and YFSETQ. The CDR3 is made up of 17 amino acids. Trimming removed 6 bases at V and 3 bases at J, with 23 bases between. CDR3 residues: CASTQAAFHGVTDTQYF. Here the CDR3 DNA reads TGCGCCAGCACTCAGGCCGCCTTTCACGGGGTAACAGATACGCAGTATTTT.

The chain couples TRBV10-1 to TRBJ2-1; the match to TRBD2 covers 9 bases. The ends lost 3 bases at V and 10 bases at J; junction bases unmatched: 22. The CDR3 is made up of 19 amino acids. Looked up from germline, CDR1 is WNHNN and CDR2 is SYGVQD (reference sequence). This CDR3 reads CASSEIGVGLAGKWTEQFF. CDR3 in DNA: TGCGCCAGCAGTGAAATCGGGGTCGGGCTAGCGGGGAAATGGACCGAGCAGTTCTTC.

V gene TRBV9 combines with J gene TRBJ1-1; D might be TRBD1 (6 bases). Germline assignment: CDR1 SGDLS and CDR2 YYNGEE. V dropped 0 bases and J dropped 2 bases, with 14 bases sitting between them. The CDR3 is 16 amino acids. In nucleotides, the CDR3 is TGTGCCAGCAGCGTAGAGGGGAGGGGGGCAAACACTGAAGCTTTCTTT. Its translation is CASSVEGRGANTEAFF.

The chain is built from TRBV7-9 and TRBJ2-6, with D possibly matching TRBD2 (5 bases). V lost 5 bases to trimming and J lost 0 bases, with 11 bases between them. Per germline, CDR1 SEHNR and CDR2 FQNEAQ (reference sequence). CDR3 length: 16 amino acids. The CDR3 reads CASSRTGPSGANVLTF. CDR3 DNA: TGTGCCAGCAGCCGGACTGGGCCCTCTGGGGCCAACGTCCTGACTTTC.

V usage is TRBV21-1 and J usage is TRBJ1-2. TRBV21-1 is termed a pseudogene. CDR3 length equals 15 residues. The DNA of the CDR3 is TGTGCCAGCAGCCCCCATTGGCTTTCGGCGGGTGGCTACACCTTC. Translating it yields CASSPHWLSAGGYTF.

V is TRBV19 and J is TRBJ1-2, with 8 bases matching TRBD1. In germline, CDR1 is LNHDA, CDR2 SQIVND (reference sequence). The CDR3 has 14 amino acids. Trimming cost V 5 bases and J 5 bases; bases outside gene matches: 7. In DNA, the CDR3 is TGTGCCAGTAGTCTCAGGACAGGGCCTTATGGCTACACCTTC. This gives the protein CASSLRTGPYGYTF.

This rearrangement joins TRBV12-5 to TRBJ2-5; the D gene is possibly TRBD2 (6 bases). The DNA end is more similar to TRBJ2-7, so the J call may be wrong. The CDR3 contains 16 residues. In germline, CDR1 is LGHNT, CDR2 FRNRAP. CDR3 DNA: TGTGCTAGTGGTTTGCCAGGCGGGGAAAGCTCCTACGAGCAGTACTTC. It yields the protein CASGLPGGESSYEQYF.

This chain uses TRBV28 with TRBJ1-5; D unclear. Germline V gives CDR1 MDHEN, CDR2 SYDVKM. The CDR3 is made up of 12 amino acids. Deletions cut 3 bases from V and 7 bases from J, with 7 bases between. CDR3 loop: CASSFIRQPQHF. As DNA, the CDR3 is TGTGCCAGCAGTTTTATCAGGCAGCCCCAGCATTTT.

The chain is built from TRBV19 and TRBJ1-5; tentatively, D is TRBD1 (5 bases). Trimming pared 3 bases from V and 2 bases from J, leaving 8 bases between. The germline gives CDR1 LNHDA, CDR2 SQIVND (reference sequence). This CDR3 spans 14 amino acids. The CDR3 DNA sequence: TGTGCCAGTAGTATCAGGGTAGGCAATCAGCCCCAGCATTTT. Encoded protein: CASSIRVGNQPQHF.

The rearrangement links TRBV11-2 to TRBJ1-3; D possibly corresponds to TRBD1 (5 bases). The CDR3 covers 16 residues. Germline V CDR1 and CDR2: SGHAT, FQNNGV. Trimming took 4 bases from V and 0 from J, leaving 13 bases between them. CDR3 in amino acids: CASSSPTGPSGNTIYF. CDR3 nucleotide sequence: TGTGCCAGCAGCTCACCAACAGGCCCCTCTGGAAACACCATATATTTT.

This clone is classed as medium-sized. The chain joins TRBV10-3 to TRBJ2-1; D possibly corresponds to TRBD2 (6 bases). V lost 5 bases and J 6 bases, leaving 11 bases between the germline ends. The CDR3 contains 13 residues. CDR1 is ENHRY, CDR2 SYGVKD, per germline. CDR3 nucleotides: TGTGCCATCAGTAGGGACTGGCGCAATGAGCAGTTCTTC. Protein sequence: CAISRDWRNEQFF.

The sample holds a few counts of this clone. The chain carries TRBV5-1 and TRBJ2-6; 7 bases align to TRBD1. Unmatched junction bases numbered 9, after V lost 2 bases and J lost 1 base. Germline CDR1 is SGHRS and CDR2 is YFSETQ. The CDR3 runs to 18 residues. The CDR3 reads CASSFNPDRLSGANVLTF. The CDR3 bases are TGCGCCAGCAGCTTTAACCCGGACAGGCTATCTGGGGCCAACGTCCTGACTTTC.

The chain uses TRBV4-1 and TRBJ1-2; 7 bases are a match to TRBD1. After removal of 5 bases from V and 0 bases from J, the junction contained 9 bases not matched to a gene. The CDR3 loop spans 16 amino acids. Germline loops: CDR1 MGHRA, CDR2 YSYEKL. CDR3 sequence reads: CASSWDSLRSNYGYTF. CDR3 bases: TGCGCCAGCAGCTGGGACAGCCTCAGATCTAACTATGGCTACACCTTC.

The chain employs TRBV7-3 and TRBJ2-5; D is ambiguous. The CDR3 totals 13 residues. Germline assignment: CDR1 SGHTA and CDR2 FQGTGA. V shed 2 bases and J shed 3 bases, with 7 bases lying between them. CDR3 region: CASSLAEKETQYF. CDR3 bases: TGTGCCAGCAGCTTAGCAGAAAAAGAGACCCAGTACTTC. The full variable domain, with the rest looked up from reference TRBV7-3 and TRBJ2-5, is GAGVSQTPSNKVTEKGKYVELRCDPISGHTALYWYRQSLGQGPEFLIYFQGTGAADDSGLPNDRFFAVRPEGSVSTLKIQRTERGDSAVYLCASSLAEKETQYFGPGTRLLVL.

The chain combines TRBV2 with TRBJ1-6, with a possible D match to TRBD1 (5 bases). V lost 8 bases and J 8 bases, leaving 19 bases between the germline ends. The germline gives CDR1 SNHLY, CDR2 FYNNEI. This CDR3 has 15 residues. The CDR3 protein is CASRRRDWGYSPLHF. CDR3 nucleotides: TGTGCCAGCCGACGACGGGACTGGGGGTATTCACCCCTCCACTTT.

The V and J genes are TRBV6-1 and TRBJ2-5; the D gene is possibly TRBD1 (5 bases). The DNA end lines up better with TRBJ2-7; the J call may be wrong. The germline CDR1 and CDR2 sequences are MNHNS and SASEGT. The CDR3 has 13 residues. CDR3 bases: TGTGCCAGCAGTGCAGGGCCCTACGGCGAGCAGTACTTC. It specifies CASSAGPYGEQYF.

On this clone itself: Sequence at one end of the junction differs from germline and may be a read error. The rearrangement links TRBV6-1 to TRBJ2-5; D is perhaps TRBD1 (6 bases). The DNA end favors TRBJ2-7, so the J call may be wrong. Per the germline V gene, CDR1 is MNHNS and CDR2 is SASEGT. The CDR3 sequence is 12 residues long. This CDR3 reads CASRDSSNEQYF. The CDR3 bases are TGTGCCAGCAGGGACAGCTCCAACGAGCAGTACTTC.

This sequence joins TRBV29-1 and TRBJ1-2, with D perhaps TRBD1 (5 bases). V shed 6 bases and J shed 3 bases, with 17 bases lying between them. CDR1 and CDR2 from the germline V gene are SQVTM and ANQGSEA. The length of the CDR3 is 14 residues. CDR3 sequence reads: CSVGGSGEYYGYTF. The CDR3 DNA reads as TGCAGCGTGGGCGGGTCGGGGGAGTACTATGGCTACACCTTC.

V usage is TRBV27 and J usage is TRBJ1-1; D not certain. V was cut by 5 bases and J by 9 bases, with 16 bases left in between. CDR1 and CDR2 from the germline V gene are MNHEY and SMNVEV (reference sequence). This CDR3 has 13 amino acids. CDR3 sequence: CASSTPGTRKAFF. The CDR3 DNA is TGTGCCAGCAGTACTCCAGGTACACGGAAAGCTTTCTTT.

The rearrangement links TRBV27 to TRBJ2-1; D is perhaps TRBD2 (6 bases). The CDR3 spans 12 residues. V lost 7 bases and J 10 bases, leaving 14 bases between the germline ends. Germline V gene data show CDR1 as MNHEY and CDR2 as SMNVEV (reference sequence). CDR3 sequence: CASTPRAGEQFF. CDR3 DNA: TGTGCCAGCACTCCGCGTGCGGGGGAGCAGTTCTTC.

This clone was seen a single time. The chain uses TRBV27 and TRBJ2-1; 10 bases agree with TRBD2. Germline CDR1 and CDR2: MNHEY and SMNVEV (reference sequence). Germline trimming cut 3 bases from V and 9 bases from J; bases unmatched to any gene: 11. The CDR3 extends over 16 amino acids. The CDR3 reads CASSLASGSAGSEQFF. As DNA, the CDR3 is TGTGCCAGCAGTTTGGCTAGCGGGAGTGCTGGGAGTGAGCAGTTCTTC.

This clone was recorded once. This chain uses TRBV7-2 with TRBJ1-6, with 7 bases matching TRBD1. The CDR3 is made up of 15 amino acids. The ends lost 4 bases at V and 7 bases at J; junction bases unmatched: 7. The germline V gene encodes CDR1 SGHTA and CDR2 FQGNSA. The CDR3 protein is CASSYRQGSNSPLHF. The CDR3 nucleotides are TGTGCCAGCAGCTACAGACAGGGTAGCAATTCACCCCTCCACTTT.

This clone was seen a handful of times. The J gene is TRBJ2-4, the V gene TRBV7-9; no clear D gene. CDR3 size: 13 residues. Germline values: CDR1 SEHNR, CDR2 FQNEAQ (reference sequence). V dropped 2 bases and J dropped 0 bases, with 2 bases sitting between them. The DNA for the CDR3 is TGTGCCAGCAGCTTACAAGCCAAAAACATTCAGTACTTC. Translated: CASSLQAKNIQYF.

The CDR3 region has the DNA TGTGCCAGTACGCAGCCAGGGGTAGGTTATGGCTACACCTTC. Amino acids: CASTQPGVGYGYTF. The chain uses TRBV19 and TRBJ1-2; a weak D match, TRBD1 (6 bases). The length of the CDR3 is 14 residues. V lost 7 bases to trimming and J lost 5 bases, with 17 bases between them. Germline V gene sequence: CDR1 LNHDA, CDR2 SQIVND (reference sequence).

V is TRBV7-9 and J is TRBJ2-5, with TRBD2 identical over 9 bases. The CDR3 loop spans 19 amino acids. Per germline, CDR1 SEHNR and CDR2 FQNEAQ (reference sequence). With 2 bases clipped from V and 4 bases from J, the junction kept 17 bases outside the gene matches. CDR3 in amino acids: CASSLPPYFSGGVLETQYF. The CDR3 DNA sequence: TGTGCCAGCAGCTTACCACCTTACTTTAGCGGGGGTGTGTTAGAGACCCAGTACTTC.